Sequencing of this TCR beta chain was carried out in a study of T cell responses to AZD1222 COVID-19 vaccine (dated by TCRdb to the early 2020s). Broadly, across the study: Because spike-specific TCR depth and breadth did not differ between the two schedules, AZD1222 recipients who got a second dose at roughly 4 weeks were pooled with those who got a second dose at roughly 12 weeks. TCR sequencing covered 233 trial participants: 207 given two doses of AZD1222 and approximately 26 given two doses of MenACWY control vaccine. Trial participants were enrolled by age into subgroups of 18-55, 56-69 and 70-plus years, and about 150, 27 and 61 TCR-sequenced participants, respectively, were included in these subgroups. The investigation overall reported the following: Nearly half of unique spike-specific TCRs reportedly recognized epitopes outside regions mutated in the B.1.351 and B.1.1.7 variants. In the small 56-69-year group, the increase in depth fell short of significance, most likely because of low power. The whole spike protein was spanned by vaccine-associated CD4 TCRs, and dominant responses were seen in regions 160-218 and 743-854. Because no day 14 peak-response samples were available, the repertoires could be characterized only after the peak T cell response. Conclusions about previously exposed vaccinees were limited because only 6 or 7 AZD1222 recipients were SARS-CoV-2 seropositive at baseline. Participants were mostly white British and included more females than males, and it was suggested by the authors that clonal diversity may have been underestimated. A significant rise in spike-specific TCR breadth and depth was observed after two AZD1222 doses relative to day 0 and relative to MenACWY recipients.

The CDR3 regions of human TCRbeta chains were subjected to immunosequencing. Concerning the study's data processing: TCRs in the repertoires were matched against a reference library of SARS-CoV-2-specific TCRs that had been generated with the MIRA antigen-specificity platform. Breadth was defined as the fraction of unique TCRs that were SARS-CoV-2-associated. Depth was defined as the fraction of total T cells that were SARS-CoV-2-associated. Each spike-specific TCR was assigned to its reactive spike region and to a CD4 or CD8 class using the MIRA data. Log10-transformed breadth and depth values were compared by one-way ANOVA with Sidak's multiple comparisons tests. What TCRdb holds here is the immuneACCESS table cut down to in-frame rearrangements. Part of the clones is not present; checked against another copy, under half of the missing clones reflect an unresolved V gene, and the others are unexplained. V and J calls and clone size are given by that table; D and trimming were obtained from the DNA. For this sample the table gives about 95,000 clones, of which 85% to 90% were detected only once. The top ten constitute roughly 4% of the sample.

For CDR1 and CDR2, the germline V gene lists SGHTS and YDEGEE. Relative to germline, V is 0 bases shorter and J is 6 bases shorter, with 12 bases between their ends. Reading from cysteine to phenylalanine, the CDR3 counts 15 amino acids. The entry retains the CDR3 DNA only, 45 bases that are in frame from base 1. Reading the label with the study, this specimen's time point is: baseline before first vaccination. Vaccinee samples came from UK trials COV001 and COV002, including a single-blind randomized controlled phase 2/3 trial of AZD1222 (ChAdOx1 nCoV-19) in healthy adults. For TCRbeta chain sequencing, PBMC samples from trial participants were taken at day 0 and at day 28 after the second dose. Notes on this clone: Its recognized antigen is unknown. No much larger clone is present one base from it, and per-base qualities are unavailable.

The sequences come from peripheral blood, collected on day 0 of AZD1222 vaccination. The rearranged segments are TRBV5-8 and TRBJ1-4; 5 matching bases give a weak D call of TRBD1. This receptor was obtained from an adult in good health. In nucleotide form, the sequence is TGTGCCAGCAGCTTGGGAGGGGCCGGGGATGAAAAACTGTTTTTT. The resulting protein is CASSLGGAGDEKLFF.